This T cell receptor (beta chain) was captured by sequencing in a study of regulatory T cells in long-lasting Graves disease. Notes on the study in general: The study found persistent patients shared more public clonotypes (roughly 3,000) than new patients (about 1,000). Researchers examined only peripheral blood and not thyroid tissue.

This clonotype showed up many times. The target antigen is unknown. Documented time point: newly diagnosed GD, antithyroid drugs for less than 3 months. Construction of the TCR library relied on RNA isolated from PBMCs. This CDR3 contains 14 residues. Trimming cost V 4 bases and J 3 bases; bases outside gene matches: 3. Germline assignment: CDR1 MNHNS and CDR2 SASEGT. Construction of TCR beta libraries relied on iRepertoire HTBI primers and on Arm-PCR targeting CDR3 regions. From the multiplex PCR reads, TCRdb called clonotypes with MiXCR, one entry per CDR3 protein. The sample has about 620,000 distinct CDR3 sequences; 16% are singletons. These same records also appear under a second study, on T cells in Graves' hyperthyroidism and ophthalmopathy. From that paper: Exclusions: uncontrolled infection, other autoimmune disease, pregnancy, lactation. First-round RT-PCR targeting the TCR CDR3 was performed with the HTBI primer set.

Source: peripheral blood mononuclear cells (PBMCs), taken at new diagnosis, from a patient treated with antithyroid drugs. This TCR derives from a woman aged 25 to 39 with Graves disease. The J gene is TRBJ1-2, the V gene TRBV6-1, with 9 bases identical to TRBD1. The CDR3 region has the DNA TGTGCCAGCAGTGTGACAGGGGGAGACTATGGCTACACCTTC. Its protein is CASSVTGGDYGYTF.